The 13 T cell receptor beta chains presented below share a single source sample, sequenced in a study of T cells in Graves' hyperthyroidism and ophthalmopathy. There were TCR beta CDR3 regions amplified from RNA transcripts. Carried out on the TCR CDR3, a first-round RT-PCR used the HTBI primer set. A single record per CDR3 protein comes from TCRdb applying MiXCR to the multiplex PCR reads. The top ten hold around 4.5% of the sample, which has fewer than 750,000 distinct CDR3 sequences, roughly 15% seen once. The sample comprised blood. The receptors derive from a woman aged 40 to 55 with Graves' ophthalmopathy.

This clonotype was recorded many times. V gene TRBV12-3 or TRBV12-4 combines with J gene TRBJ2-7; 7 bases align to TRBD1. V shed 3 bases and J 3 bases; nucleotides not matched to a gene: 5. The CDR3 spans 14 residues. The CDR3 loop is CASSLGQHIYEQYF. For the CDR3, the DNA is TGTGCCAGCAGTTTGGGACAGCACATCTACGAGCAGTACTTC.

This clonotype has at least ten counts. The CDR3 region has the DNA TGCGCCAGCAGCCCGTTGATCGGCACTGAAGCTTTCTTT. Protein sequence: CASSPLIGTEAFF. This sequence joins TRBV5-1 and TRBJ1-1; D is unclear. The CDR3 spans 13 residues. V was shortened by 4 bases and J by 4 bases, with 11 bases between the two germline ends. The germline V gene encodes CDR1 SGHRS and CDR2 YFSETQ.

This clonotype was detected ten times or more. This chain joins TRBV6-1 and TRBJ2-7; 14 bases match TRBD2. This CDR3 spans 19 amino acids. CDR1 and CDR2 from the germline V gene are MNHNS and SASEGT. The trim removed 5 bases at V and 4 bases at J, leaving 16 bases unmatched. CDR3 DNA sequence: TGTGCCAGCAGTAAGTCTCTTGGGACTAGCGGGAGAAAGGGATACGAGCAGTACTTC. This encodes CASSKSLGTSGRKGYEQYF.

The V gene is TRBV10-3, the J gene TRBJ2-5; 11 bases are shared with TRBD2. Germline lookup yields CDR1 ENHRY and CDR2 SYGVKD. The CDR3 has 14 residues. The V gene end was trimmed by 5 bases and the J gene end by 5 bases; junction bases not matched to a gene: 4. The CDR3 coding sequence is TGTGCCATCAGTCCGACTAGCGGGATTGAGACCCAGTACTTC. It yields the protein CAISPTSGIETQYF.

This clonotype was counted ten times or more. A junction end diverges from the germline sequence, so it may reflect a read error. The chain couples TRBV7-7 to TRBJ2-2; 8 bases are a match to TRBD1. This CDR3 spans 16 amino acids. CDR1 and CDR2 (germline): SSHAT, FNYEAQ (reference sequence). The CDR3 sequence is CASSKFSGDRSGELFF. Written as DNA, the CDR3 is TGTGCTAGCAGCAAATTCTCAGGGGACAGGTCCGGGGAGCTGTTTTTT.

Ten or more counts support this clonotype. The V gene is TRBV6-1, the J gene TRBJ2-2; 11 positions match TRBD2. V trimming: 5 bases; J trimming: 5 bases; junction bases outside the gene matches: 10. CDR1 and CDR2 from the germline V gene are MNHNS and SASEGT. The CDR3 spans 17 residues. DNA of the CDR3: TGTGCCAGCAGTCGGTACCTTACTAGCGGGAGTACCGGGGAGCTGTTTTTT. Its protein is CASSRYLTSGSTGELFF.

In this sample, this clonotype turned up many times. The chain has TRBV7-2 and TRBJ2-7; no clear D. This CDR3 has 13 amino acids. V lost 5 bases and J lost 1, with 9 bases in between. Germline CDR1 SGHTA, CDR2 FQGNSA. The CDR3 here is CASSELLSYEQYF. The CDR3 nucleotides read TGTGCCAGCAGCGAATTGTTATCCTACGAGCAGTACTTC.

In this sample, this clonotype turned up a few times. The chain carries TRBV30 and TRBJ1-2; the match to TRBD1 covers 9 bases. Germline-derived CDR1 and CDR2 are GTSNPN and SVGIG (reference sequence). CDR3 length: 18 residues. V shed 8 bases and J 0 bases; nucleotides not matched to a gene: 19. CDR3 in amino acids: CARLKGDRESLPNYGYTF. The CDR3 region has the DNA TGTGCCCGCCTTAAAGGGGACAGGGAATCCCTACCTAACTATGGCTACACCTTC. Variable domain in full (rest from reference TRBV30 and TRBJ1-2): SQTIHQWPATLVQPVGSPLSLECTVEGTSNPNLYWYRQAAGRGLQLLFYSVGIGQISSEVPQNLSASRPQDRQFILSSKKLLLSDSGFYLCARLKGDRESLPNYGYTFGSGTRLTVV.

The chain carries TRBV7-2 and TRBJ2-2; the D gene could be TRBD1 or TRBD2 (6 bases each). With 5 bases removed from V and 6 bases from J, the gap between germline ends came to 16 bases. The CDR3 spans 15 residues. Per germline, CDR1 SGHTA and CDR2 FQGNSA. CDR3 DNA: TGTGCCAGCAGCATACACAGGGCGGGATCCGGGGAGCTGTTTTTT. The encoded protein is CASSIHRAGSGELFF.

The table lists this clonotype with many counts. The rearrangement uses TRBV5-1 and TRBJ2-7; D call uncertain. The CDR3 is made up of 14 amino acids. V was trimmed by 4 bases and J by 2 bases, leaving 13 bases between them. The V gene's germline CDR1 is SGHRS and CDR2 YFSETQ. The CDR3 sequence: CASSLTGQAYEQYF. The CDR3 DNA is TGCGCCAGCAGCCTGACGGGCCAAGCCTACGAGCAGTACTTC.

This clonotype came up many times. V usage is TRBV6-2 or TRBV6-3 and J usage is TRBJ1-5; no firm D call. V was clipped by 2 bases and J by 0 bases, with 2 bases between them. Germline lookup yields CDR1 MNHEY and CDR2 SVGEGT. This CDR3 has 13 amino acids. CDR3 nucleotide sequence: TGTGCCAGCAGTTACGGTAGCAATCAGCCCCAGCATTTT. Amino acid sequence: CASSYGSNQPQHF.

The rearrangement links TRBV4-1 to TRBJ2-7, with TRBD1 matching over 8 bases. Trimming took 0 bases from V and 5 from J; bases not matched to a gene: 6. This CDR3 is 15 amino acids long. Germline V gene sequence: CDR1 MGHRA, CDR2 YSYEKL. The CDR3 nucleotides are TGCGCCAGCAGCCAAGATTGGACAGGGTGGGACGAGCAGTACTTC. This codes for CASSQDWTGWDEQYF.

The rearrangement links TRBV4-3 to TRBJ2-4; no reliable D call. Germline V lookup: CDR1 LGHNA, CDR2 YSLEER. Trimming left V 0 bases short and J 0 bases short, with 9 bases between. The CDR3 runs 16 residues. The CDR3 region has the DNA TGCGCCAGCAGCCAAGAAAGGTTTGGAGCCAAAAACATTCAGTACTTC. Its translation: CASSQERFGAKNIQYF.